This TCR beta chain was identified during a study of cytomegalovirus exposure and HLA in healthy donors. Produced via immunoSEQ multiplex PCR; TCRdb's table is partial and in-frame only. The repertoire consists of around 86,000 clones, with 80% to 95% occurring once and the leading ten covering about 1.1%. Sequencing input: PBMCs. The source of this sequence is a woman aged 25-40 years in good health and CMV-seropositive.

The CDR3 here is CASRGLAGRYNEQFF. Written as DNA, the CDR3 is TGTGCCAGCAGGGGACTAGCGGGACGCTACAATGAGCAGTTCTTC. This chain uses TRBV27 with TRBJ2-1, with 13 bases matching TRBD2. V lost 6 bases to trimming and J lost 3 bases; unmatched junction nucleotides: 2. The CDR3 spans 15 residues. CDR1 and CDR2 (germline): MNHEY, SMNVEV (reference sequence).